This T cell receptor beta chain was captured in a study of cytotoxic CD8 clonotypes in ibrutinib-treated CLL. Study-level background: Across the patients, 11 were relapsed/refractory, about 14 treatment-naive and about 17 IGHV unmutated. Sequenced samples delivered averages of roughly 250,000 productive templates and 80,000 to 100,000 productive rearrangements. Study outcomes and limitations: Clonality went up at ibrutinib response and then declined back toward baseline at progression.

CDR1 is LNHDA, CDR2 SQIVND, per germline (reference sequence). V lost 3 bases and J 2 bases, leaving 17 bases between the germline ends. The CDR3 has 18 residues. Roughly 2 micrograms of genomic DNA came from cryopreserved PBMCs for TCR beta libraries. Assay used: immunoSEQ multiplex PCR; TCRdb lists only in-frame clones, some missing. The sample consists of fewer than 150,000 clones, around four fifths of them appearing once. For this clone: Its antigen is undetermined.

The source was PBMCs, collected after 24 months of ibrutinib treatment. The chain recombines TRBV19 with TRBJ2-6, with no clear D. The TCR sequence derives from a human donor with chronic lymphocytic leukemia. The CDR3 is CASSIDTPGLPGANVLTF. In nucleotides, the CDR3 is TGTGCCAGTAGTATTGACACGCCGGGTTTGCCTGGGGCCAACGTCCTGACTTTC.